This is a list of T cell receptor beta chains from one sample in a study of blood T cell repertoires in COVID-19. This table comes from immunoSEQ multiplex PCR, and its TCRdb copy is limited to in-frame clones, with some not included. The sample has some 58,000 clones; 90% are singletons. Sample: peripheral blood. These receptors originate from a man between 40 and 49 years old with acute or convalescent COVID-19. The conserved cysteine and the conserved F or W are not part of the CDR3 here. Each record gives: J gene, V gene, CDR3 length, CDR3 protein.

>TRBJ2-5|TRBV27|12
ASRRQGNQETQY
>TRBJ2-5|TRBV3-1/TRBV3-2|12
ASSQFLAQETQY
>TRBJ2-7|TRBV11-3|14
ASSLPTSGRGYEQY
>TRBJ2-7|TRBV7-9|11
ASSLSGAYEQY
>TRBJ2-1|TRBV7-9|10
ASSLQVAEQF
>TRBJ1-2|TRBV21-1|13
ASSPQGNRDSGYT
>TRBJ1-5|TRBV6-5|13
ASRKGQGAYQPQH
>TRBJ1-4|TRBV5-6|13
ASSSRGGGVEKLF
>TRBJ2-3|TRBV5-1|13
ASSRAGLLTDTQY
>TRBJ2-1|TRBV24-1|14
ATSDTTGTGYNEQF
>TRBJ1-1|TRBV6-5|13
ASSSEVLPNTEAF
>TRBJ2-3|TRBV10-2|12
ATQGLDSTDTQY
>TRBJ1-4|TRBV7-2|12
ASSPGFKLEKLF
>TRBJ1-6|TRBV5-6|13
ASSLVSSYNSPLH
>TRBJ2-7|TRBV9|17
ASSVGLGLAGGPKYEQY
>TRBJ2-1|TRBV7-2|13
ASSFTELGYNEQF
>TRBJ2-7|TRBV27|12
ARRGASGTGEQY
>TRBJ1-1|TRBV29-1|11
SDPTGDNTEAF
>TRBJ1-4|TRBV28|14
ASSGTYRGRNEKLF
>TRBJ2-1|TRBV12-3/TRBV12-4|10
ASSLGTRGQF
>TRBJ2-7|TRBV7-8|11
ASSPGTIYEQY
>TRBJ2-1|TRBV6-6|15
ASSQRPSGTGHNEQF
>TRBJ2-5|TRBV20-1|11
SASRTSGETQY
>TRBJ1-4|TRBV6-2/TRBV6-3|14
ASSYGAGASGEKLF
>TRBJ2-7|TRBV5-1|13
ASSLEGEGLREQY
>TRBJ2-1|TRBV18|13
ASSELAGTYNEQF
>TRBJ2-1|TRBV7-9|13
ASSLPGGRKDEQF
>TRBJ2-7|TRBV5-1|9
ASRRGYEQY
>TRBJ2-2|TRBV2|17
ASSGGWGSGRSVTGELF
>TRBJ1-6|TRBV14|12
ASSQHRGDSPLH
>TRBJ1-1|TRBV5-5|13
ASSPHGQPNAEAF
>TRBJ1-2|TRBV7-6|13
ASSPGQHSNYGYT
>TRBJ1-3|TRBV13|15
ASSFSLWDTGGNTIY
>TRBJ2-3|TRBV7-2|12
ASGAGPGTDTQY
>TRBJ1-2|TRBV18|13
ASSPGASRDYGYT
>TRBJ2-1|TRBV9|14
ASSPRMGRMNNEQF
>TRBJ2-2|TRBV3-1/TRBV3-2|13
ASSPLAGDTGELF
>TRBJ2-7|TRBV12-3/TRBV12-4|11
ASSWAGGYEQY
>TRBJ1-1|TRBV19|12
ASISGTGSTEAF
>TRBJ1-6|TRBV6-6|11
ASDYSLDSPLH
>TRBJ2-1|TRBV25-1|13
ASSETSGRANEQF
>TRBJ2-5|TRBV7-2|11
ASSLSRVGTQY
>TRBJ2-7|TRBV4-3|12
ASSQEATGYEQY
>TRBJ1-2|TRBV4-2|12
ASSPKQGAGGYT
>TRBJ2-1|TRBV24-1|12
ATSDSTSDNEQF
>TRBJ2-3|TRBV27|12
ASSRDRDTDTQY
>TRBJ1-4|TRBV6-5|11
ASSYTSGGKLF
>TRBJ1-2|TRBV5-1|14
ASSTRANPPNYGYT
>TRBJ1-3|TRBV9|14
ASSVGARGRGNTIY
>TRBJ1-1|TRBV5-1|12
ASSWSPAGSEAF
>TRBJ2-4|TRBV15|13
ATSREQGAQNIQY
>TRBJ1-3|TRBV5-6|12
ASSSTGEGNTIY
>TRBJ2-3|TRBV19|13
ASSLAGGPADTQY
>TRBJ2-1|TRBV7-2|11
ASTFPRRNEQF
>TRBJ2-5|TRBV7-7|13
ASSPAGNSQETQY